This entry describes one T cell receptor (beta chain). What it binds is not known. The study ran its PCR with 60 Vbeta and 13 Jbeta primers. Data came from immunoSEQ multiplex PCR; TCRdb stores just in-frame clones and leaves some out. This listing includes 60,000 to 70,000 clones. The record originates from a study of cytomegalovirus exposure and HLA in healthy donors. Study results and limitations: Excluded were some V segments that proved indistinguishable, including TRBV6-2 and TRBV6-3.

Trimming cost V 6 bases and J 2 bases, with 11 bases left between them. There are 14 residues in the CDR3. Per germline, CDR1 SGHAT and CDR2 FQNNGV. The sequencing input was PBMCs. The rearrangement links TRBV11-2 to TRBJ1-3, with D perhaps TRBD1 (5 bases). The receptor's source is a boy between 10 and 17 years old in good health and CMV-seronegative. In DNA, the CDR3 is TGTGCCAGCAGTGGGGGGACGGCTGGAAACACCATATATTTT. Its translation is CASSGGTAGNTIYF.